A single T cell receptor beta chain is shown here with its context. There is no known antigen for this receptor. No base-level quality is on record; no much larger clone is a single base apart. The data were obtained in a study of T cell responses to AZD1222 COVID-19 vaccine (dated by TCRdb to about 2021). As for the study more broadly: TCR sequencing covered over 230 trial participants: some 210 given two doses of AZD1222 and about 26 given two doses of MenACWY control vaccine. Trial participants were enrolled by age into subgroups of 18-55, 56-69 and 70-plus years, and roughly 160, 29 and 62 TCR-sequenced participants, respectively, were included in these subgroups.

Broader findings and caveats from the paper: After two AZD1222 doses, spike-specific TCR breadth and depth were significantly higher than at day 0 and than in MenACWY recipients. Epitopes outside the regions mutated in the B.1.351 and B.1.1.7 variants were reportedly recognized by nearly half of the unique spike-specific TCRs. The 56-69-year group was small, and its depth increase did not reach significance, likely because of low power. Only a handful of AZD1222 recipients were SARS-CoV-2 seropositive at baseline, limiting conclusions about previously exposed vaccinees. The whole spike protein was spanned by vaccine-associated CD4 TCRs, and dominant responses were seen in regions 160-218 and 743-854. Because no day 14 peak-response samples were available, the repertoires could be characterized only after the peak T cell response. Most participants were white British and females outnumbered males, and the authors suggested that clonal diversity may have been underestimated.

Explained via the paper, the time point label denotes: baseline before first vaccination. The treatment or condition label corresponds to: meningococcal conjugate vaccine given as trial control. The vaccinee samples were drawn from two UK trials, COV001 and COV002, one of which was a single-blind randomized controlled phase 2/3 trial testing AZD1222 (ChAdOx1 nCoV-19) in healthy adults. For TCRbeta chain sequencing, PBMC samples from trial participants were taken at day 0 and at day 28 after the second dose. The CDR3 regions of human TCRbeta chains were subjected to immunosequencing. For the original study's pipeline: Repertoire TCRs were matched against a reference library of SARS-CoV-2-specific TCRs generated with the MIRA antigen-specificity platform. Breadth meant the fraction of unique TCRs that were SARS-CoV-2-associated, whereas depth meant the fraction of total T cells that were SARS-CoV-2-associated. Using the MIRA data, each spike-specific TCR was mapped to the spike region that the TCR reacts to and placed in a CD4 or CD8 class. Log10-transformed breadth and depth values were compared by one-way ANOVA with Sidak's multiple comparisons tests. TCRdb took over this immuneACCESS table, retaining in-frame rearrangements with V and J assigned. Such tables are incomplete; in checked studies, under half of the missing clones stem from an unresolved V gene, and the remainder is unexplained. V and J calls and clone size are copied from that table; D and trimming were computed from the DNA. The sample table records about 47,000 clones; roughly 80% of these occur just once. The top ten hold roughly 20% of the sample.

From the germline V gene, CDR1 is SGHNT and CDR2 is YENEEA. V lost 5 bases and J lost 10 bases; the stretch between them is 18 bases long. The cysteine opens and the phenylalanine closes a CDR3 of 13 amino acids. Here the CDR3 DNA is all that survives: 39 bases in frame from base 1. The sequences come from peripheral blood, collected on day 0 of MenACWY control vaccination. This receptor was identified in an adult in good health. The sequence joins TRBV11-3 to TRBJ2-7; the D gene is tentatively TRBD1 or TRBD2, each matching 5 bases. In nucleotides, the sequence is TGTGCCAGCAGCCTAACCAGGGTGGGGGAACAGTACTTC. It is translated as CASSLTRVGEQYF.